These 2 T cell receptor beta chains originate from one sample sequenced in a study of cytotoxic CD8 clonotypes in ibrutinib-treated CLL. Sequencing was performed with immunoSEQ multiplex PCR; in TCRdb, only in-frame clones are kept and a portion is missing. The sample contains almost 250,000 clones, around three quarters of which appear only once. Specimen: PBMCs, collected after 24 months of ibrutinib treatment. The receptor source for this set is a human donor with chronic lymphocytic leukemia.

The rearrangement links TRBV27 to TRBJ2-6; D gene unclear. V was clipped by 4 bases and J by 11 bases, with 21 bases between them. This CDR3 has 16 amino acids. CDR1 and CDR2 (germline): MNHEY, SMNVEV (reference sequence). The CDR3 here is CASSSWTRRRRYVLTF. The CDR3 DNA reads TGTGCCAGCAGTTCCTGGACCCGCCGTCGACGGTACGTCCTGACTTTC.

This chain joins TRBV7-9 and TRBJ2-5; the D gene could be TRBD1 or TRBD2 (7 bases each). This CDR3 is 15 amino acids long. With 2 bases removed from V and 5 bases from J, the gap between germline ends came to 15 bases. CDR1 is SEHNR and CDR2 is FQNEAQ in the germline V gene (reference sequence). The CDR3 sequence is CASSLYRGGEETQYF. In DNA, the CDR3 is TGTGCCAGCAGCTTATACAGGGGAGGGGAGGAGACCCAGTACTTC.